The text below deals with one T cell receptor beta chain. Its antigen remains unknown. This sample is drawn from a study of cytomegalovirus exposure and HLA in healthy donors. Study observations and caveats: Researchers reported that a few CMV-associated chains were confirmed in vitro as CMV antigen-specific.

PCR employed 60 Vbeta and 13 Jbeta primers. The method was immunoSEQ multiplex PCR; TCRdb's version includes in-frame clones alone and lacks a portion of them. Here the sample spans 150,000 or so clones, 80% being singletons. Germline-derived CDR1 and CDR2 are SNHLY and FYNNEI. V was pared by 2 bases and J by 4 bases, with 9 bases between. The CDR3 consists of 14 residues. The J gene is TRBJ1-5, the V gene TRBV2; no firm D call. The specimen was PBMCs. This TCR was recovered from a man aged 50 to 60 in good health and CMV-seronegative. This chain's CDR3 is CASSELEGNQPQHF. The CDR3 bases are TGTGCCAGCAGTGAATTAGAGGGAAATCAGCCCCAGCATTTT. The entire variable domain, with the rest obtained from reference TRBV2 and TRBJ1-5, is as follows: EPEVTQTPSHQVTQMGQEVILRCVPISNHLYFYWYRQILGQKVEFLVSFYNNEISEKSEIFDDQFSVERPDGSNFTLKIRSTKLEDSAMYFCASSELEGNQPQHFGDGTRLSIL.